The 9 T cell receptor beta chains listed next were all sequenced from one sample in a study of cytomegalovirus exposure and HLA in healthy donors (dated by TCRdb to about 2017). The protocol used for the library was the immunoSEQ multiplex PCR assay. For the multiplex PCR, a mixture combining 60 forward primers for TCR Vbeta segments and 13 reverse primers for TCR Jbeta segments was used. TCRdb provides this immuneACCESS table in a form limited to in-frame rearrangements. Some clones are lacking; in checked studies, under half of them reflect an unresolved V gene, and why the rest are absent is not known. The sample table contains about 200,000 clones; only one count was recorded for roughly 80% of them. The ten largest account for 15% to 19% of the sample. Input material: PBMCs. Receptors were obtained from a man aged 35 to 55 in good health and CMV-seronegative.

In its sample, this clone was seen a few times. The genes are TRBV4-1 and TRBJ2-7; D may be TRBD2 (5 bases). Germline V gene sequence: CDR1 MGHRA, CDR2 YSYEKL. V was trimmed by 1 base and J by 2 bases, leaving 9 bases between them. CDR3 length: 14 amino acids. CDR3 nucleotides: TGCGCCAGCAGCCAAGGGGCCGGGACCTACGAGCAGTACTTC. As protein: CASSQGAGTYEQYF.

The chain employs TRBV7-8 and TRBJ2-1; 10 nucleotides match TRBD2. V shed 0 bases, J shed 8 bases, and the junction held 7 bases outside the gene matches. This CDR3 region has 16 residues. The germline CDR1 and CDR2 sequences are SGHVS and FQNEAQ. The chain's CDR3 is CASSLAPSGSLDEQFF. As DNA, the CDR3 is TGTGCCAGCAGCTTAGCGCCTAGCGGGAGCCTTGATGAGCAGTTCTTC.

The CDR3: CASSLAGTGTYEQYF. The CDR3 DNA follows: TGTGCCAGCAGCTTAGCGGGGACAGGAACCTACGAGCAGTACTTC. The chain combines TRBV7-9 with TRBJ2-7; 8 positions agree with TRBD1. The CDR3 sequence is 15 residues long. From germline, CDR1 is SEHNR and CDR2 FQNEAQ (reference sequence). The J segment lost 2 bases and the V segment lost 0 bases, leaving 3 bases of the junction unmatched.

V is TRBV9 and J is TRBJ2-1; perhaps TRBD2 as D (7 bases). The germline gives CDR1 SGDLS, CDR2 YYNGEE. The CDR3 has 15 residues. Trimming took 4 bases from V and 6 from J, leaving 17 bases between them. The CDR3 DNA is TGTGCCAGCAGCCCCTGGGGGGGGGCGGGCAATGAGCAGTTCTTC. It specifies CASSPWGGAGNEQFF.

The chain recombines TRBV5-1 with TRBJ2-3, with 10 bases identical to TRBD2. J lost 6 bases, V lost 2 bases, and 9 bases had no gene match. Per the germline V gene, CDR1 is SGHRS and CDR2 is YFSETQ. This CDR3 region has 16 residues. The DNA for the CDR3 is TGCGCCAGCAGCTTCGGGACTAGCGCTAACCTGGATACGCAGTATTTT. The encoded protein is CASSFGTSANLDTQYF.

The V and J genes are TRBV7-9 and TRBJ1-5, with a possible D match to TRBD1 (6 bases). The V end was cut by 6 bases, the J end by 6 bases, with 15 bases between. Germline V gives CDR1 SEHNR, CDR2 FQNEAQ (reference sequence). CDR3 length: 14 amino acids. The CDR3 region has the DNA TGTGCCAGCAGTGCACAGGGTGCCGGTCAGCCCCAGCATTTT. Protein: CASSAQGAGQPQHF.

This clone has only a few counts. V is TRBV7-9 and J is TRBJ1-4; the D gene is possibly TRBD1 (5 bases). V dropped 1 base and J dropped 5 bases, with 11 bases sitting between them. CDR3 size: 15 residues. Germline V gene lookup returns CDR1 SEHNR and CDR2 FQNEAQ (reference sequence). For the CDR3, the DNA is TGTGCCAGCAGCTTAGATCGCAGGGCGAATGAAAAACTGTTTTTT. Its translation: CASSLDRRANEKLFF. The variable domain in full, completed from reference TRBV7-9 and TRBJ1-4, reads DTGVSQNPRHKITKRGQNVTFRCDPISEHNRLYWYRQTLGQGPEFLTYFQNEAQLEKSRLLSDRFSAERPKGSFSTLEIQRTEQGDSAMYLCASSLDRRANEKLFFGSGTQLSVL.

The J gene is TRBJ2-5, the V gene TRBV9, with D tentatively TRBD1 (6 bases). CDR1 SGDLS and CDR2 YYNGEE come from the germline V gene. The CDR3 contains 16 residues. The ends were cut back, 4 bases at V and 0 bases at J, with 16 bases in the middle. The CDR3 reads CASSLEGDTNQETQYF. The CDR3 region has the DNA TGTGCCAGCAGCCTCGAGGGGGACACCAACCAAGAGACCCAGTACTTC.

This clone has only a few counts. The V and J genes are TRBV10-3 and TRBJ1-1; D is ambiguous. This CDR3 is 15 amino acids long. V shed 2 bases and J shed 0 bases, with 10 bases lying between them. Germline V gene data show CDR1 as ENHRY and CDR2 as SYGVKD. As DNA, the CDR3 is TGTGCCATCAGTGAGATTTCACTTTTGAACACTGAAGCTTTCTTT. Protein sequence: CAISEISLLNTEAFF.